The 26 T cell receptor beta chains in this list originate from one sample, sequenced in a study of shared clonotypes between healthy human individuals. TCRdb's table, derived via immunoSEQ multiplex PCR, lists solely in-frame clones and lacks some. The sample comprises 850,000 to 1,200,000 clones, 65% to 75% of which are singletons, and around 1.5% rests with the top ten. Material: memory CD4+ T cells sorted from blood. Subset given: CD45RA-negative fraction. All receptors come from a man aged 18 to 30 in good health.

The CDR3 loop reads CASSQELSALRADTQYF. The CDR3 DNA reads as TGCGCCAGCAGCCAAGAACTCAGCGCTCTAAGGGCAGATACGCAGTATTTT. V usage is TRBV4-3 and J usage is TRBJ2-3; D is uncertain. V lost 0 bases, J lost 4 bases, and 17 bases lay in between. Germline-derived CDR1 and CDR2 are LGHNA and YSLEER. The CDR3 is made up of 17 amino acids.

On this clone: One end of the junction is discordant with germline, which a read error may explain. This chain uses TRBV7-7 with TRBJ2-1; D is undetermined. The germline V gene encodes CDR1 SSHAT and CDR2 FNYEAQ (reference sequence). The CDR3 is 13 amino acids. For the CDR3, the DNA is TGTGCTAGCAGCCAAGAGCCCCTCAATGAGCAGTTCTTC. Its translation: CASSQEPLNEQFF.

This chain joins TRBV6-1 and TRBJ2-3, with 7 bases aligning to TRBD2. The CDR3 has 15 amino acids. V was pared by 3 bases and J by 2 bases, with 5 bases of the junction left unmatched. Germline-derived CDR1 and CDR2 are MNHNS and SASEGT. The CDR3 DNA reads TGTGCCAGCAGTGAGACTAGCTTTGCCACAGATACGCAGTATTTT. Amino acid sequence: CASSETSFATDTQYF.

This clone showed up just a few times. The chain has TRBV19 and TRBJ2-7; D gene uncertain. The V gene's germline CDR1 is LNHDA and CDR2 SQIVND (reference sequence). The CDR3 has 13 residues. Trimming removed 5 bases at V and 2 bases at J, with 10 bases between. CDR3: CASSSGPPYEQYF. CDR3 nucleotide sequence: TGTGCCAGTAGTTCGGGTCCACCCTACGAGCAGTACTTC.

The chain recombines TRBV7-8 with TRBJ2-7, with TRBD1 matching over 10 bases. V lost 5 bases, J lost 4 bases, and 8 bases stayed unmatched. Germline loops: CDR1 SGHVS, CDR2 FQNEAQ. The CDR3 loop spans 15 amino acids. The CDR3 bases are TGTGCCAGCAGCCCTAGGGGGACAGGGGAGTACGAGCAGTACTTC. This codes for CASSPRGTGEYEQYF.

The chain is built from TRBV4-1 and TRBJ2-7; 11 bases align to TRBD2. Trimming took 0 bases from V and 6 from J; bases not matched to a gene: 13. This CDR3 has 18 amino acids. CDR1 is MGHRA, CDR2 YSYEKL, per germline. CDR3 loop: CASSQDIPSGGPSGEQYF. CDR3 sequence (DNA): TGCGCCAGCAGCCAAGATATTCCTAGCGGGGGGCCCTCGGGCGAGCAGTACTTC.

The chain uses TRBV5-1 and TRBJ1-6, with TRBD1 as a possible D gene (5 bases). V was clipped by 0 bases and J by 7 bases, with 11 bases between them. The germline gives CDR1 SGHRS, CDR2 YFSETQ. There are 15 residues in the CDR3. The CDR3 protein is CASSLEWGGNSPLHF. The CDR3 DNA sequence: TGCGCCAGCAGCTTGGAGTGGGGCGGGAATTCACCCCTCCACTTT.

This clone was found once. Other DNA sequences in this specimen translate into the identical CDR3. The rearrangement uses TRBV4-1 and TRBJ1-5; D gene unclear. The V gene's germline CDR1 is MGHRA and CDR2 YSYEKL. Between the trimmed V and J ends, which lost 0 bases and 0 bases, there was a span of 6 bases. The CDR3 runs 15 residues. The chain's CDR3 is CASSQDGYSNQPQHF. Here the CDR3 DNA reads TGCGCCAGCAGCCAAGATGGTTATAGCAATCAGCCCCAGCATTTT.

This clone was seen a few times. The chain couples TRBV5-1 to TRBJ1-1, with a possible D match to TRBD1 (6 bases). V gave up 4 bases and J gave up 2 bases, with 15 bases separating them. The CDR3 extends over 15 amino acids. The V gene's germline CDR1 is SGHRS and CDR2 YFSETQ. The CDR3 spells CASSTNRGGNTEAFF. CDR3 DNA: TGCGCCAGCAGCACGAATAGGGGGGGAAACACTGAAGCTTTCTTT.

The chain links TRBV6-1 to TRBJ2-7; D possibly uses TRBD1 or TRBD2 (7 bases each). The CDR3 totals 15 residues. V dropped 1 base and J dropped 6 bases, with 16 bases sitting between them. Germline values: CDR1 MNHNS, CDR2 SASEGT. CDR3 DNA: TGTGCCAGCAGTGAAGGGTCTGCAGGGGGGGCCGAGCAGTACTTC. This codes for CASSEGSAGGAEQYF.

This rearrangement joins TRBV5-1 to TRBJ2-2; 11 nucleotides align to TRBD2. This CDR3 contains 17 residues. Germline V CDR1 and CDR2: SGHRS, YFSETQ. The junction had 5 bases not matched to a gene; V was cut back by 1 base and J by 3 bases. CDR3 sequence: CASSLLSSGGHTGELFF. CDR3 DNA: TGCGCCAGCAGCTTGCTATCTAGCGGGGGGCACACCGGGGAGCTGTTTTTT.

This clone was recorded at least ten times. This chain connects TRBV19 to TRBJ2-7, with 12 positions matching TRBD2. V trimming: 6 bases; J trimming: 2 bases; junction bases outside the gene matches: 2. This CDR3 contains 14 residues. Looked up from germline, CDR1 is LNHDA and CDR2 is SQIVND (reference sequence). In nucleotides, the CDR3 is TGTGCCAGTAGCCTAGCGGGGGGGCCCTACGAGCAGTACTTC. Residues: CASSLAGGPYEQYF.

The CDR3 nucleotides read TGCGCCAGCAGCCAAGAAACGGGAGCGTGGTACGAGCAGTACTTC. Translated, it gives CASSQETGAWYEQYF. The chain combines TRBV4-3 with TRBJ2-7, with D maybe TRBD2 (6 bases). This CDR3 is 15 amino acids long. V lost 0 bases, J lost 4 bases, and 13 bases lay in between. The germline CDR1 and CDR2 sequences are LGHNA and YSLEER.

Notes on this clone: A far larger clone differs by one base, so this is likely a read error. Other DNA sequences in the same sample also yield this CDR3. The chain joins TRBV10-3 to TRBJ2-7, with D perhaps matching TRBD2 (5 bases). V lost 6 bases and J lost 5, with 11 bases in between. The CDR3 extends over 12 amino acids. Germline lookup yields CDR1 ENHRY and CDR2 SYGVKD. This chain's CDR3 is CAIRETGNEQYF. CDR3 sequence (DNA): TGTGCCATCAGGGAGACGGGGAACGAGCAGTACTTC.

This clone was picked up a small number of times. The chain recombines TRBV10-3 with TRBJ2-2; D not resolved. V lost 11 bases and J 4 bases, leaving 11 bases between the germline ends. There are 12 residues in the CDR3. Germline V gives CDR1 ENHRY, CDR2 SYGVKD. The CDR3 region has the DNA TGTGCCGTTTCACCGGGCACCGGGGAGCTGTTTTTT. Amino acid sequence: CAVSPGTGELFF.

Comment on this clone: This specimen includes other DNA sequences encoding the same CDR3. CDR3 in amino acids: CASSLGGTGDGYTF. CDR3 nucleotide sequence: TGTGCCAGCAGCTTGGGTGGGACAGGGGATGGCTACACCTTC. V is TRBV5-4 and J is TRBJ1-2; 10 bases map to TRBD1. Germline V gives CDR1 SGHNT, CDR2 YYREEE (reference sequence). The CDR3 length is 14 residues. Trimming removed 0 bases from V and 6 bases from J; junction bases left unmatched: 2.

V and J are TRBV10-1 and TRBJ2-1; either TRBD1 or TRBD2 may supply D (5 bases each). This CDR3 contains 13 residues. V lost 0 bases to trimming and J lost 7 bases, with 7 bases between them. Germline V gene data show CDR1 as WNHNN and CDR2 as SYGVQD (reference sequence). The CDR3, as DNA: TGCGCCAGCAGTGAGTCATGGGGGAATGAGCAGTTCTTC. This codes for CASSESWGNEQFF.

The chain links TRBV18 to TRBJ2-7, with D possibly being TRBD2 (6 bases). Germline loops: CDR1 KGHSH, CDR2 LQKENI. The CDR3 covers 14 residues. V gave up 6 bases and J gave up 6 bases, with 18 bases separating them. This chain's CDR3 is CASSRTGGGTEQYF. DNA of the CDR3: TGTGCCAGCTCTCGCACTGGCGGCGGGACCGAGCAGTACTTC. Together with reference TRBV18 and TRBJ2-7, the CDR3 gives the full variable domain: NAGVMQNPRHLVRRRGQEARLRCSPMKGHSHVYWYRQLPEEGLKFMVYLQKENIIDESGMPKERFSAEFPKEGPSILRIQQVVRGDSAAYFCASSRTGGGTEQYFGPGTRLTVT.

This clone appeared once. This sequence joins TRBV5-4 and TRBJ2-7, with 8 bases lining up with TRBD1. The CDR3 extends over 14 amino acids. CDR1 and CDR2 (germline): SGHNT, YYREEE (reference sequence). J lost 5 bases, V lost 4 bases, and 8 bases had no gene match. CDR3 nucleotides: TGTGCCAGCAGCCCGTGGGACAGGACCCACGAGCAGTACTTC. This gives the protein CASSPWDRTHEQYF.

The chain links TRBV25-1 to TRBJ2-7; D remains unclear. Germline values: CDR1 MGHDK, CDR2 SYGVNS. CDR3 length: 13 residues. Trimming removed 5 bases at V and 4 bases at J, with 12 bases between. CDR3 residues: CASSSLLSYEQYF. The CDR3 DNA reads TGTGCCAGCAGTTCTCTACTTTCGTACGAGCAGTACTTC.

Comments on this clone: Different DNA sequences within this sample yield the same CDR3. The gene calls are TRBV7-2 and TRBJ1-5; 7 nucleotides match TRBD1. The CDR3 is made up of 14 amino acids. V lost 6 bases to trimming and J lost 2 bases; unmatched junction nucleotides: 4. Germline V lookup: CDR1 SGHTA, CDR2 FQGNSA. As DNA, the CDR3 is TGTGCCAGCAGTAGACAGGGAGGCAATCAGCCCCAGCATTTT. Residues: CASSRQGGNQPQHF. Using reference TRBV7-2 and TRBJ1-5 for the parts outside the CDR3, the full variable domain is GAGVSQSPSNKVTEKGKDVELRCDPISGHTALYWYRQSLGQGLEFLIYFQGNSAPDKSGLPSDRFSAERTGGSVSTLTIQRTQQEDSAVYLCASSRQGGNQPQHFGDGTRLSIL.

This CDR3 is CAITRDMGNSPLHF. The CDR3 DNA is TGTGCCATCACCAGGGACATGGGAAATTCACCCCTCCACTTT. The rearrangement links TRBV10-3 to TRBJ1-6; perhaps TRBD1 as D (6 bases). CDR1 and CDR2 (germline): ENHRY, SYGVKD. V shed 7 bases and J shed 7 bases, with 14 bases lying between them. The CDR3 runs 14 residues.

The genes are TRBV5-1 and TRBJ2-1; D is unclear. The CDR3 extends over 14 amino acids. Germline values: CDR1 SGHRS, CDR2 YFSETQ. Trimming left V 1 base short and J 3 bases short, with 8 bases between. The CDR3 spells CASSLRALYNEQFF. The CDR3 DNA follows: TGCGCCAGCAGCTTGAGAGCTCTCTACAATGAGCAGTTCTTC.

This clone was seen more than once but under ten times. This could be a read error, since a much larger clone is one nucleotide away. The sample carries other DNA sequences with the same CDR3. The rearrangement joins TRBV25-1 to TRBJ1-2, with D uncertain. CDR1 and CDR2 (germline): MGHDK, SYGVNS. The CDR3 extends over 12 amino acids. Trimming pared 3 bases from V and 0 bases from J, leaving 2 bases between. The CDR3 region is CASSDTNYGYTF. CDR3 DNA: TGTGCCAGCAGTGACACTAACTATGGCTACACCTTC.

About this clone: Other DNA sequences in this sample translate to the same CDR3. This chain uses TRBV2 with TRBJ1-1; 8 bases are a match to TRBD1. Germline V gene data show CDR1 as SNHLY and CDR2 as FYNNEI. This CDR3 is 13 amino acids long. The J segment lost 0 bases and the V segment lost 8 bases, leaving 2 bases of the junction unmatched. CDR3: CASSGGMNTEAFF. The CDR3 DNA reads TGTGCCAGCTCAGGGGGCATGAACACTGAAGCTTTCTTT.

The chain has TRBV7-3 and TRBJ2-5, with TRBD2 identical over 8 bases. Losses at the gene ends were 4 bases for V and 5 bases for J; bases not matched to a gene: 12. This CDR3 contains 16 residues. Looked up from germline, CDR1 is SGHTA and CDR2 is FQGTGA. The CDR3 reads CASSSLSGGARETQYF. The CDR3 region has the DNA TGTGCCAGCAGCTCCCTATCCGGGGGGGCCCGTGAGACCCAGTACTTC.